This T cell receptor (beta chain) was recovered during a study of T cell responses to AZD1222 COVID-19 vaccine (dated by TCRdb to 2020 to 2023). Looking at the study overall: A total of around 240 trial participants underwent TCR sequencing, of whom roughly 210 had received two doses of AZD1222 and some 26 had received two doses of the MenACWY control vaccine. Enrollment into the trials was organized by age into subgroups of 18-55, 56-69 and 70-plus years, and those subgroups contained roughly 150, 30 and 60 TCR-sequenced participants, respectively.

The germline V and J ends show losses of 1 base and 9 bases respectively, and no gene match explains 10 bases of the junction. The CDR3 has 17 amino acids, counting the end cysteine and phenylalanine. Kept here is only the CDR3 DNA, which spans 51 bases and is read in frame from base 1. From the germline V gene, CDR1 is SGHVS and CDR2 is FQNEAQ. As for this clone: The antigen this receptor binds is unknown. The input lacks base qualities; no much larger clone sits a single base away.

The CDR3 regions of human TCRbeta chains were analyzed by immunosequencing. Per the source publication's procedure: TCRs in the repertoires were matched against a reference library of SARS-CoV-2-specific TCRs that had been generated with the MIRA antigen-specificity platform. Breadth was defined as the fraction of unique TCRs that were SARS-CoV-2-associated, and depth was defined as the fraction of total T cells that were SARS-CoV-2-associated. Using the MIRA data, each spike-specific TCR was assigned both to the spike region to which the TCR was reactive and to a CD4 or CD8 class. Log10-transformed breadth and depth values were compared by one-way ANOVA with Sidak's multiple comparisons tests. TCRdb stores this immuneACCESS table with in-frame sequences only. Part of the clones is absent; in the studies checked, under half of the shortfall reflects unresolved V genes, and no reason is known for the rest. From that table come the V and J calls and clone size; the DNA was used to work out D and trimming. The table for this sample lists more than 90,000 clones; more than 75% of them were counted only once. Roughly 10% of the sample rests with the top ten.

What this sample's time point label stands for: about 28 days (+/-7) after the second vaccine dose. AZD1222 recipients with second doses at about 4 weeks or about 12 weeks were pooled, because spike-specific TCR depth and breadth did not differ between schedules. Samples from vaccinated people were obtained from the UK trials COV001 and COV002, which included a single-blind randomized controlled phase 2/3 trial of AZD1222 (ChAdOx1 nCoV-19) in healthy adults. For TCRbeta chain sequencing, PBMC samples were collected from trial participants at day 0 and at day 28 after the second dose. General findings and caveats noted by the study authors: Because no day 14 peak-response samples were available, repertoires were characterized only after the peak T cell response. Nearly half of unique spike-specific TCRs reportedly recognized epitopes outside regions mutated in the B.1.351 and B.1.1.7 variants. After two AZD1222 doses, both the breadth and the depth of spike-specific TCRs were significantly higher than at day 0 and than in MenACWY recipients. In the small 56-69-year group, the increase in depth fell short of significance, most likely because of low power. The vaccine-associated CD4 TCRs covered the entire spike protein, and the dominant responses fell in regions 160-218 and 743-854. Most participants were white British and females outnumbered males, and the authors suggested that clonal diversity may have been underestimated. Conclusions about previously exposed vaccinees are limited, since just five to seven AZD1222 recipients were seropositive for SARS-CoV-2 at baseline.

Sample: peripheral blood, taken 28 days after the second AZD1222 dose. The sequence joins TRBV7-8 to TRBJ2-1; 12 nucleotides in the junction match TRBD2. The source is an adult who received the AZD1222 COVID-19 vaccine. The nucleotides read TGTGCCAGCAGCTTAGTCTTAACTAGCGGGGGGCGTAGTGAGCAGTTCTTC. This gives the protein CASSLVLTSGGRSEQFF.